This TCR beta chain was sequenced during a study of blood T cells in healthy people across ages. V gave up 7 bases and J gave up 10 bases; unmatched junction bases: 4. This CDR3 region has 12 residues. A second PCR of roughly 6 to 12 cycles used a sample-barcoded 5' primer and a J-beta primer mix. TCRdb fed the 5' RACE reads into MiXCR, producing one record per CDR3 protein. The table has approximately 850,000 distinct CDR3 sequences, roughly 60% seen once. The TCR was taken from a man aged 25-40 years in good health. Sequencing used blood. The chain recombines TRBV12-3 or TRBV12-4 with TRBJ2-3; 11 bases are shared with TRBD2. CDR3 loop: CASKASGGPQYF. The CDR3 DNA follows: TGTGCCAGCAAGGCTAGCGGGGGGCCGCAGTATTTT.